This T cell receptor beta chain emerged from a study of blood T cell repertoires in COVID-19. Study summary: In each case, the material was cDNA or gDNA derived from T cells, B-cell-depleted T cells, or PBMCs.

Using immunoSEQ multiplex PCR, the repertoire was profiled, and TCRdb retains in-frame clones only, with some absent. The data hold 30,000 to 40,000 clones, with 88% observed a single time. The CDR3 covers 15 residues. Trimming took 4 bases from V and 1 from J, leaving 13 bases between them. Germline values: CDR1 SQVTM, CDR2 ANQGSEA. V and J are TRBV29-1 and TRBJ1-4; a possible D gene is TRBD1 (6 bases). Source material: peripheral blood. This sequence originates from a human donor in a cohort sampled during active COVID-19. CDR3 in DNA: TGCAGCGTTGTTCCCCTACAGGGAACTAATGAAAAACTGTTTTTT. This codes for CSVVPLQGTNEKLFF. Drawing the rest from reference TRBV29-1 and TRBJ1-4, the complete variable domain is SAVISQKPSRDICQRGTSLTIQCQVDSQVTMMFWYRQQPGQSLTLIATANQGSEATYESGFVIDKFPISRPNLTFSTLTVSNMSPEDSSIYLCSVVPLQGTNEKLFFGSGTQLSVL.